Reported below is one TCR beta chain. Its target is unknown. Different DNA sequences within this sample yield the same CDR3. TCRdb's copy holds only in-frame clones and misses some; the assay was immunoSEQ multiplex PCR. The sample includes 100,000 to 140,000 clones, roughly 89% of them seen just once. The data are from a study of graft-versus-host responses after intestinal transplantation. Study information: Recipients had multivisceral, liver-intestinal, or isolated intestinal transplants.

Whole-study results and caveats: GvH clones were identified in recipient marrow, with some first appearing in ileum or blood. Allograft clonal ratios (graft-versus-host to host-versus-graft) were high in patients who had graft-donor T cell macrochimerism.

This CDR3 comprises 14 residues. Germline CDR1 is SGHRS and CDR2 is YFSETQ. Trimming stripped 2 bases from V and 1 base from J, with 9 bases between. The TCR was taken from a human donor who was the organ donor for an intestinal transplant. This sample comprised unstimulated CD4+ T cells sorted from spleen or lymph node cells, obtained before transplant. The chain combines TRBV5-1 with TRBJ2-5, with D perhaps TRBD1 (5 bases). The CDR3 coding sequence is TGCGCCAGCAGCTTAGGGGTCCTCCAAGAGACCCAGTACTTC. Residues: CASSLGVLQETQYF.